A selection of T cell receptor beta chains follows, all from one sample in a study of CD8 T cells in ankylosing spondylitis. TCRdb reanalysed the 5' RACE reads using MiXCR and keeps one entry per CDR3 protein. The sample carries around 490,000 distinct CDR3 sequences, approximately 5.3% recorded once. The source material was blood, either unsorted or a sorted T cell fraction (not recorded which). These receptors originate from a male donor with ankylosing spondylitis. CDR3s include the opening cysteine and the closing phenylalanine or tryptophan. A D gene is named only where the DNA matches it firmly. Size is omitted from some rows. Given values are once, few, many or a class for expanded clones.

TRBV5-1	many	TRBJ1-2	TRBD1	TGCGCCAGCAGCACGACCCCTCCCGGGACAGGGGGAGAGGATGGCTACACCTTC	CASSTTPPGTGGEDGYTF
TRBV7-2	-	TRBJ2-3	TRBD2	TGTGCCAGCAGCTTAAATGTTCTAGCGGCCGATACGCAGTATTTT	CASSLNVLAADTQYF
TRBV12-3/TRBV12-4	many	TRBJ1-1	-	TGTGCCAGCAGTTCCGTAGAAGCCCTGGGCACTGAAGCTTTCTTT	CASSSVEALGTEAFF
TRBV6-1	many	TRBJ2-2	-	TGTGCCAGCACCTTCGGGGCGAACACCGGGGAGCTGTTTTTT	CASTFGANTGELFF
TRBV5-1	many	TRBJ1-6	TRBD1	TGCGCCAGCAGCGTAGGGACAGCTAGCAGCTCCTATAATTCACCCCTCCACTTT	CASSVGTASSSYNSPLHF
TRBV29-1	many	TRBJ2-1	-	TGCAGCGTTGGACCGCCAAACGAAAATGAGCAGTTCTTC	CSVGPPNENEQFF
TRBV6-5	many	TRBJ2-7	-	TGTGCCAGCAGTTATATGGGAGGTGAGCAGTACTTC	CASSYMGGEQYF
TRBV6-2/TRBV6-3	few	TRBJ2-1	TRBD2	TGTGCCAGCAGGGGGCGGGACTACATCAACTCCTACAATGAGCAGTTCTTC	CASRGRDYINSYNEQFF
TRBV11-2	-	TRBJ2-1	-	TGTGCCAGCAGCTTATCCTCGGATCATGAGCAGTTCTTC	CASSLSSDHEQFF
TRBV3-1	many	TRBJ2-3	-	TGTGCCAGCAGCCTTGGACAAACTACCACAGATACGCAGTATTTT	CASSLGQTTTDTQYF
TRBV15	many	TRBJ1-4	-	TGTGCCACCAGCCGGGACCAGACAGGCCGTAATGAAAAACTGTTTTTT	CATSRDQTGRNEKLFF
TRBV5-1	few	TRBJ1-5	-	TGCGCCAGCAGCTTGGAATTTCCTAATCAGCCCCAGCATTTT	CASSLEFPNQPQHF
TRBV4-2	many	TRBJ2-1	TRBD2	TGTGCCAGCAGCCCTCGGGGGGGTAAGAACAATGAGCAGTTCTTC	CASSPRGGKNNEQFF
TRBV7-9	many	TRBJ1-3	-	TGTGCCAGCAGCATCCAGTGGGTGGGAAACACCATATATTTT	CASSIQWVGNTIYF
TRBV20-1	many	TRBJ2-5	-	TGCAGTGCTGGGGGGGCTACAGGGGAGACCCAGTACTTC	CSAGGATGETQYF
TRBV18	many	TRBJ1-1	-	TGTGCCAGCTCACCGGTAGTTGGAACTGAAGCTTTCTTT	CASSPVVGTEAFF
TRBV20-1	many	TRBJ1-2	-	TGCAGTGCTAGGATACAGGTCCTGGATGGCTACACCTTC	CSARIQVLDGYTF
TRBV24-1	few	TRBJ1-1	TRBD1	TGTGCCACCAGTGGGGGTTCAGGGGGCCTAGGCACTGAAGCTTTCTTT	CATSGGSGGLGTEAFF
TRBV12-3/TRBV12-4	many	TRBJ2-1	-	TGTGCCAGCAGATATCAATCCTACAATGAGCAGTTCTTC	CASRYQSYNEQFF
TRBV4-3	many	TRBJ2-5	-	TGCGCCAGCAGCCAAGATTGGGCCCAAGAGACCCAGTACTTC	CASSQDWAQETQYF
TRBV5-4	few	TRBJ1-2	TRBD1	TGTGCCATCAGCCCGGGACAGACCTATGGCTACACCTTC	CAISPGQTYGYTF
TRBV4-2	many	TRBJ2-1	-	TGTGCCAGCAGCCAAGATCGAATTGCCAATGAGCAGTTCTTC	CASSQDRIANEQFF
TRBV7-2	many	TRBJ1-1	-	TGTGCCAGCAGCTTTTCCCAGGGTTGGACTGAAGCTTTCTTT	CASSFSQGWTEAFF
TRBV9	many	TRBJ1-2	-	TGTGCCAGCAGCGAAACAGGGTTCTATGGCTACACCTTC	CASSETGFYGYTF
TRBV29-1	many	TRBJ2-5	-	TGCAGCGTGGTGGTTATAATCCAAGAGACCCAGTACTTC	CSVVVIIQETQYF
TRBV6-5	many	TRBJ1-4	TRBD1	TGTGCCAGCAGTTACTCTGTTCTTCCCGGGACAGGGGGTGAAAAACTGTTTTTT	CASSYSVLPGTGGEKLFF
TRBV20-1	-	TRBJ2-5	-	TGCAGTGCTAGAGTTTGGGATCTAGACCAAGAGACCCAGTACTTC	CSARVWDLDQETQYF
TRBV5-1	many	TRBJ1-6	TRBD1	TGCGCCAGCAGCTTGGGCCCCCGGGACAGGGGTGATTCACCCCTCCACTTT	CASSLGPRDRGDSPLHF
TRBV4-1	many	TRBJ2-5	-	TGCGCCAGCAGCCAAGCAGGGGAAAAGACCCAGTACTTC	CASSQAGEKTQYF
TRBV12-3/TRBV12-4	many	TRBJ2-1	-	TGTGCCAGCAGTTTTCTTCCCGGGCGCTCCTACAATGAGCAGTTCTTC	CASSFLPGRSYNEQFF
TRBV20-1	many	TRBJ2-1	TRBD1	TGCAGTGCATACTCCAACAGGGGGTATGAGCAGTTCTTC	CSAYSNRGYEQFF
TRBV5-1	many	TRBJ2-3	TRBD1	TGCGCCAGCAGCAGAACACAGGGGACACGTAACACAGATACGCAGTATTTT	CASSRTQGTRNTDTQYF
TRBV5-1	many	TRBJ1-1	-	TGCGCCAGCAGCTTGGCCAACCAGGGAGCTGAAGCTTTCTTT	CASSLANQGAEAFF